The sequence of this TCR beta chain was determined in a study of blood T cell repertoires in COVID-19. Study context: Some COVID-19 samples were acute and others convalescent; all came from the United States, Italy and Spain. T cells, B-cell-depleted T cells, or PBMCs provided the cDNA or gDNA that served as material.

This CDR3 contains 17 residues. Germline V lookup: CDR1 SGHVS, CDR2 FQNEAQ. Losses at the gene ends were 5 bases for V and 3 bases for J; bases not matched to a gene: 7. The table came from immunoSEQ multiplex PCR; TCRdb's copy has only in-frame clones and leaves some out. The data hold approximately 300,000 clones, with over 75% observed a single time. This sequence was found in a man aged 50 or older with active or convalescent COVID-19. This chain connects TRBV7-8 to TRBJ2-3, with TRBD2 identical over 14 bases. The sequenced sample was peripheral blood. CDR3 residues: CASSTGGTSGRTDTQYF. In DNA, the CDR3 is TGTGCCAGCAGCACCGGTGGGACTAGCGGGAGAACAGATACGCAGTATTTT.